The rows below give T cell receptor beta chains drawn from one sample of a study of regulatory T cells in long-lasting Graves disease. MiXCR was run by TCRdb on the multiplex PCR reads, yielding one entry per CDR3 protein. This sample has around 430,000 distinct CDR3 sequences; roughly 23% occur once, and the top ten carry over 10%. This specimen was peripheral blood mononuclear cells (PBMCs), taken when the disease was refractory, from a patient treated with antithyroid drugs. The receptors derive from a female donor with Graves disease. CDR3s include the opening cysteine and the closing phenylalanine or tryptophan. D genes are given only for firm matches. The size of a clone is reported for some rows only, either as once, few or many, or as a class for expanded clones.

D,V,size,J,CDR3,DNA
-,TRBV20-1,many,TRBJ2-3,CSAREGLAYTQYF,TGCAGTGCTAGAGAGGGGTTAGCATATACGCAGTATTTT
TRBD2,TRBV20-1,few,TRBJ2-4,CSAEDGTSGVAKNIQYF,TGCAGTGCTGAGGACGGGACTAGCGGGGTAGCCAAAAACATTCAGTACTTC
-,TRBV5-1,few,TRBJ1-1,CASSLIRAGDTEAFF,TGCGCCAGCAGCTTGATCAGGGCGGGGGACACTGAAGCTTTCTTT
TRBD2,TRBV20-1,-,TRBJ2-7,CSARGGTSGTPGSYEQYF,TGCAGTGCTAGAGGGGGGACTAGCGGGACCCCGGGGTCCTACGAGCAGTACTTC
TRBD1,TRBV28,many,TRBJ1-2,CASALGQAIRYGYTF,TGTGCCAGCGCGCTCGGACAGGCTATTCGCTATGGCTACACCTTC
-,TRBV28,many,TRBJ1-4,CASTSSVDRMDEKLFF,TGTGCCAGCACCTCATCGGTCGACAGGATGGATGAAAAACTGTTTTTT
TRBD1,TRBV20-1,-,TRBJ1-2,CSVDQGGGYTF,TGCAGTGTTGACCAGGGGGGAGGCTACACCTTC
TRBD2,TRBV28,many,TRBJ2-2,CASSSLAGAANTGELFF,TGTGCCAGCAGTTCCTTAGCGGGGGCCGCGAACACCGGGGAGCTGTTTTTT
-,TRBV12-3/TRBV12-4,many,TRBJ2-7,CASRRDTSSYEQYF,TGTGCCAGCAGGAGGGACACCAGCTCCTACGAGCAGTACTTC
-,TRBV7-2,many,TRBJ2-2,CASSLILGGGSGELFF,TGTGCCAGCAGCTTAATCCTCGGAGGGGGATCCGGGGAGCTGTTTTTT
-,TRBV2,-,TRBJ2-1,CASSESEQPYNEQFF,TGTGCCAGCAGTGAGTCGGAACAGCCATACAATGAGCAGTTCTTC